The TCR beta chain described here comes from a study of shared clonotypes between healthy human individuals. From germline, CDR1 is MNHEY and CDR2 SMNVEV (reference sequence). This CDR3 is 15 amino acids long. The V segment lost 2 bases and the J segment 2 bases; nucleotides outside the gene matches: 2. General observations from the study: The study found lower generation probabilities in non-shared clonotypes than in those shared by all four donors.

Terminally differentiated effector memory CD45RA+ cells were left out of the naive CD8 fraction, which was CD45RO-negative and positively selected for CCR7. Profiling relied on immunoSEQ multiplex PCR, and the TCRdb table lists in-frame clones only, not all of them. Of approximately 2,000,000 clones in the sample, around 95% were seen once. To note about this clone: Its antigen is unidentified. Additional DNA sequences in this sample encode the identical CDR3.

The sample taken for sequencing was naive CD8+ T cells from PBMCs. The chain links TRBV27 to TRBJ2-1, with 8 bases lining up with TRBD1. This receptor was taken from a man younger than 30 in good health. Some clones in this sample may be carry-over from other donors' samples. Here the CDR3 DNA reads TGTGCCAGCAGTTTAGACAGGGGCCCCTACAATGAGCAGTTCTTC. Encoded protein: CASSLDRGPYNEQFF.